Below, 2 T cell receptor beta chains from the same sample are listed, as sequenced in a study of control samples from healthy donors and cancer patients. Sequenced by immunoSEQ multiplex PCR; TCRdb stores in-frame clones only, minus some. The data hold 130,000 to 150,000 clones, with roughly 92% observed a single time. What was sequenced was blood. Every receptor here comes from a man aged 30-40 years in good health.

The chain joins TRBV7-3 to TRBJ2-2; D possibly corresponds to TRBD1 (6 bases). Germline V gives CDR1 SGHTA, CDR2 FQGTGA. The CDR3 totals 15 residues. Between the trimmed V and J ends, which lost 5 bases and 0 bases, there was a span of 10 bases. CDR3 protein: CASSPRTANTGELFF. CDR3 coding DNA: TGTGCCAGCAGCCCCCGGACAGCGAACACCGGGGAGCTGTTTTTT. The complete variable domain, with remaining parts taken from reference TRBV7-3 and TRBJ2-2, reads GAGVSQTPSNKVTEKGKYVELRCDPISGHTALYWYRQSLGQGPEFLIYFQGTGAADDSGLPNDRFFAVRPEGSVSTLKIQRTERGDSAVYLCASSPRTANTGELFFGEGSRLTVL.

V is TRBV7-9 and J is TRBJ2-1; D is undetermined. The CDR3 is 14 amino acids. From germline, CDR1 is SEHNR and CDR2 FQNEAQ (reference sequence). Deletions cut 7 bases from V and 9 bases from J, with 19 bases between. CDR3: CASTLGFAVSEQFF. As DNA, the CDR3 is TGTGCCAGCACCCTCGGGTTCGCGGTGAGTGAGCAGTTCTTC.